These 20 T cell receptor beta chains were all obtained from the same sample, sequenced in a study of blood T cell repertoires in COVID-19. TCRdb's table, derived via immunoSEQ multiplex PCR, lists solely in-frame clones and lacks some. This table holds about 210,000 clones, approximately 84% found once. Sequencing input: peripheral blood. These receptors were taken from a woman aged 45-65 years with active or convalescent COVID-19.

This rearrangement joins TRBV10-3 to TRBJ1-1; a weak D match, TRBD1 (5 bases). CDR1 is ENHRY, CDR2 SYGVKD, per germline. CDR3 length: 13 amino acids. V gave up 8 bases and J gave up 3 bases, with 13 bases separating them. The CDR3 coding sequence is TGTGCCATCGGCGCCCTACAGGACACTGAAGCTTTCTTT. It codes for CAIGALQDTEAFF.

This chain connects TRBV14 to TRBJ2-3; possible D gene TRBD1, 6 bases. Trimming pared 1 base from V and 6 bases from J, leaving 14 bases between. The CDR3 spans 15 residues. Germline V CDR1 and CDR2: SGHDN, FVKESK. The CDR3 is CASSQAQGQGDTQYF. CDR3 in DNA: TGTGCCAGCAGCCAAGCTCAGGGCCAGGGGGATACGCAGTATTTT.

This sequence joins TRBV2 and TRBJ2-3, with D unresolved. V was shortened by 4 bases and J by 4 bases, with 6 bases between the two germline ends. From germline, CDR1 is SNHLY and CDR2 FYNNEI. The CDR3 contains 12 residues. For the CDR3, the DNA is TGTGCCAGCAGTGTTAGTCCAGATACGCAGTATTTT. This encodes CASSVSPDTQYF.

V is TRBV7-9 and J is TRBJ1-5, with TRBD1 identical over 12 bases. From germline, CDR1 is SEHNR and CDR2 FQNEAQ (reference sequence). CDR3 size: 14 residues. J lost 11 bases, V lost 1 base, and 3 bases had no gene match. CDR3 DNA sequence: TGTGCCAGCAGCTTAGAGGGACAGGGGGCGGCCCAGCATTTT. Encoded protein: CASSLEGQGAAQHF.

The chain has TRBV23-1 and TRBJ2-7; D may be TRBD2 (5 bases). TRBV23-1 is identified as an open reading frame with a role that is uncertain. This CDR3 comprises 19 residues. Deletions cut 4 bases from V and 0 bases from J, with 25 bases between. Here the CDR3 reads CASSPPGYGGFPSSYEQYV. CDR3 sequence (DNA): TGCGCCAGCAGTCCTCCGGGGTACGGAGGATTCCCGAGCTCCTACGAGCAGTACGTC.

V gene TRBV28 combines with J gene TRBJ1-1; D is uncertain. The CDR3 extends over 12 amino acids. Looked up from germline, CDR1 is MDHEN and CDR2 is SYDVKM. The V end lost 6 bases, the J end lost 5 bases, and 10 bases lay between the germline ends. Here the CDR3 reads CASSPTWTEAFF. DNA for the CDR3: TGTGCCAGCAGCCCCACTTGGACTGAAGCTTTCTTT.

This clone was counted many times. The rearrangement links TRBV6-6 to TRBJ1-6; D is ambiguous. Looked up from germline, CDR1 is MNHNY and CDR2 is SVGAGI (reference sequence). The V end was cut by 0 bases, the J end by 13 bases, with 13 bases between. There are 14 residues in the CDR3. The CDR3: CASSYSGGLRPLHF. The CDR3 nucleotides read TGTGCCAGCAGTTACTCAGGCGGTTTAAGGCCCCTCCACTTT.

This clone was observed once. The chain carries TRBV5-5 and TRBJ2-2, with unresolved D. CDR3 length equals 16 residues. The V and J ends lost 4 bases and 0 bases respectively, with 13 bases between them. CDR1 and CDR2 (germline): SGHKS, YYEKEE (reference sequence). CDR3 protein: CASSPSAGPNTGELFF. CDR3 bases: TGTGCCAGCAGCCCTTCCGCTGGGCCGAACACCGGGGAGCTGTTTTTT.

The chain carries TRBV7-9 and TRBJ1-5, with a tentative D call TRBD1 (5 bases). The CDR3 has 13 amino acids. Germline V gives CDR1 SEHNR, CDR2 FQNEAQ (reference sequence). V lost 3 bases to trimming and J lost 7 bases, with 10 bases between them. The chain's CDR3 is CASSFGGDQPQHF. For the CDR3, the DNA is TGTGCCAGCAGCTTCGGGGGGGACCAGCCCCAGCATTTT.

V usage is TRBV27 and J usage is TRBJ1-2; D gene uncertain. V was trimmed by 7 bases and J by 4 bases, leaving 13 bases between them. CDR3 length equals 13 residues. Germline-derived CDR1 and CDR2 are MNHEY and SMNVEV (reference sequence). The CDR3 region is CASMGYDTYGYTF. The CDR3 DNA reads as TGTGCCAGCATGGGCTACGACACCTATGGCTACACCTTC.

This chain joins TRBV2 and TRBJ2-7; a weak D match, TRBD2 (5 bases). The CDR3 consists of 13 residues. V shed 3 bases and J shed 5 bases, with 11 bases lying between them. From germline, CDR1 is SNHLY and CDR2 FYNNEI. The chain's CDR3 is CASSEWERDEQYF. The CDR3 coding sequence is TGTGCCAGCAGTGAGTGGGAGAGGGACGAGCAGTACTTC.

J is TRBJ2-3 and V is TRBV27, with D perhaps matching TRBD2 (5 bases). Trimming cost V 6 bases and J 3 bases, with 10 bases left between them. Germline lookup yields CDR1 MNHEY and CDR2 SMNVEV (reference sequence). This CDR3 has 13 residues. The CDR3 is CASRPGYTDTQYF. The CDR3 nucleotides are TGTGCCAGCAGGCCGGGATATACAGATACGCAGTATTTT.

The chain carries TRBV20-1 and TRBJ2-7; TRBD2 aligns across 7 bases. From germline, CDR1 is DFQATT and CDR2 SNEGSKA (reference sequence). V lost 3 bases, J lost 2 bases, and 4 bases stayed unmatched. The CDR3 loop spans 13 amino acids. CDR3 nucleotide sequence: TGCAGTGCTAGTAAGCGGGGAACCTACGAGCAGTACTTC. Protein sequence: CSASKRGTYEQYF.

This clone has just one count. The genes are TRBV28 and TRBJ1-2; D is undetermined. CDR1 is MDHEN, CDR2 SYDVKM, per germline. The V end lost 3 bases, the J end lost 3 bases, and 14 bases lay between the germline ends. The CDR3 covers 15 residues. This CDR3 reads CASSFEPLVDYGYTF. CDR3 coding DNA: TGTGCCAGCAGTTTTGAGCCCCTTGTGGACTATGGCTACACCTTC.

The V call is TRBV12-3 or TRBV12-4, the J call TRBJ2-7, with D tentatively TRBD1 (5 bases). The V gene lost 5 bases and the J gene lost 6 bases, with 11 bases spanning the gap. This CDR3 has 12 residues. CDR3 coding DNA: TGTGCCAGCAGTAGGCAGGGCGCCGAGCAGTACTTC. This codes for CASSRQGAEQYF.

For this clone: Relative to the germline gene, one junction end is altered; a read error may explain this. The J gene is TRBJ1-1, the V gene TRBV6-5; D is ambiguous. CDR3 length: 13 residues. Germline loops: CDR1 MNHEY, CDR2 SVGAGI. The CDR3 DNA follows: TGTGCCAGCAGTGACTCCATGAACACTGAAGCTTTCTTT. The encoded protein is CASSDSMNTEAFF.

This clone was detected only once. The chain recombines TRBV19 with TRBJ1-6; the match to TRBD1 covers 8 bases. V trimming: 6 bases; J trimming: 7 bases; junction bases outside the gene matches: 8. The germline gives CDR1 LNHDA, CDR2 SQIVND (reference sequence). The CDR3 runs to 15 residues. As DNA, the CDR3 is TGTGCCAGTAGGACCGGACAGGGAGGGAATTCACCCCTCCACTTT. Its translation: CASRTGQGGNSPLHF.

This clone was found once. The chain carries TRBV20-1 and TRBJ2-5; possibly TRBD2 for D (5 bases). The CDR3 extends over 10 amino acids. Germline CDR1 DFQATT, CDR2 SNEGSKA (reference sequence). In DNA, the CDR3 is TGCAGCGCAGCGGATCAGACCCAGTACTTC. As protein: CSAADQTQYF.

The chain uses TRBV19 and TRBJ1-6, with 7 bases fitting TRBD1. The junction had 9 bases not matched to a gene; V was cut back by 6 bases and J by 7 bases. The CDR3 is made up of 15 amino acids. Germline V gene sequence: CDR1 LNHDA, CDR2 SQIVND (reference sequence). The CDR3, as DNA: TGTGCCAGTAGCCTACAGGGGCACGGCAATTCACCCCTCCACTTT. It is translated as CASSLQGHGNSPLHF.

The V and J genes are TRBV3-1 (or the pseudogene TRBV3-2) and TRBJ1-5, with 9 bases identical to TRBD1. Germline V gene data show CDR1 as LGHDT and CDR2 as YNNKEL (reference sequence). V shed 6 bases, J shed 4 bases, and the junction held 4 bases outside the gene matches. There are 14 residues in the CDR3. The CDR3 loop is CASSRGTGNQPQHF. CDR3 sequence (DNA): TGTGCCAGCAGTCGGGGGACAGGGAATCAGCCCCAGCATTTT.